This T cell receptor (beta chain) is from a study of shared clonotypes between healthy human individuals. As to this clone: Other nucleotide sequences from this sample produce the same CDR3.

Trimming removed 5 bases at V and 0 bases at J, with 13 bases between. The CDR3 totals 15 residues. CDR1 is SEHNR and CDR2 is FQNEAQ in the germline V gene (reference sequence). Sequencing used immunoSEQ multiplex PCR; TCRdb keeps in-frame clones, though not all of them. Of some 2,400,000 clones in the sample, approximately 95% were seen once. This sequence joins TRBV7-9 and TRBJ1-2; D gene uncertain. The TCR was taken from a man younger than 30 in good health. Sequences were obtained from naive CD4+ T cells sorted from blood. Subset given: CD45RA+ positively selected. The CDR3 reads CASSLPGSANYGYTF. The CDR3 DNA reads as TGTGCCAGCAGCCTCCCCGGGTCAGCTAACTATGGCTACACCTTC.